Given below is one T cell receptor (beta chain) in context. The antigen is unknown. Trimming pared 2 bases from V and 3 bases from J, leaving 13 bases between. Germline-derived CDR1 and CDR2 are MNHEY and SMNVEV (reference sequence). CDR3 size: 15 residues. The sample originates from a study of cytomegalovirus exposure and HLA in healthy donors. Findings and limits, study-wide: In vitro confirmation showed a few CMV-associated chains to be CMV antigen specific. It was reported that the classifier diagnosed cytomegalovirus status with high specificity and sensitivity in both the original and validation cohorts.

This table comes from immunoSEQ multiplex PCR, and its TCRdb copy is limited to in-frame clones, with some not included. The repertoire holds tens of thousands of clones, with roughly 93% as singletons. The sequence was obtained from a young man in good health and CMV-seronegative. Input material: PBMCs. J is TRBJ1-1 and V is TRBV27; a weak D match, TRBD1 (5 bases). CDR3 sequence (DNA): TGTGCCAGCAGTTTAGGCAGGGCGATTCACACTGAAGCTTTCTTT. As protein: CASSLGRAIHTEAFF.